The rows below give T cell receptor beta chains drawn from one sample of a study of T-cell reconstitution after alpha-beta-depleted transplantation in children. TCRdb ran MiXCR on the PCR reads and lists one entry per CDR3 protein. The repertoire holds around 600,000 distinct CDR3 sequences, approximately 17% seen once, with 1.1% in the top ten. The source was PBMCs from the stem cell graft donor, collected from the stem cell graft. These receptors came from a human donor who donated a stem cell graft to a child with acute myeloid leukemia. CDR3s include the opening cysteine and the closing phenylalanine or tryptophan. The order of the fields is J gene, clone size, V gene, D gene, CDR3 DNA, CDR3 protein. A D gene is named only where the DNA matches it firmly. The size entry is marked missing in some rows and otherwise reads once, few, many or a size class.

TRBJ2-7,many,TRBV29-1,TRBD2,TGCAGCGCCGCCGGGGGGAGAGATTACGAGCAGTACTTC,CSAAGGRDYEQYF
TRBJ1-2,many,TRBV12-3/TRBV12-4,-,TGTGCCAGCAGCCCCTCTGGGCAGGCAAACTATGGCTACACCTTC,CASSPSGQANYGYTF
TRBJ2-5,many,TRBV5-1,-,TGCGCCAGCAGCTTCGGCCAAAGGGAGACCCAGTACTTC,CASSFGQRETQYF
TRBJ2-2,many,TRBV10-3,-,TGTGCCATCAGTTACAGGGCCGGGGAGCTGTTTTTT,CAISYRAGELFF
TRBJ2-1,few,TRBV12-3/TRBV12-4,-,TGTGCCAGCAGTTTCACAGGGACCTACAATGAGCAGTTCTTC,CASSFTGTYNEQFF
TRBJ1-5,-,TRBV12-3/TRBV12-4,-,TGTGCCAGCAGTTTAGGCCCAGCGGGCTATCAGCCCCAGCATTTT,CASSLGPAGYQPQHF
TRBJ2-5,many,TRBV20-1,-,TGCAGTGCTAGAGATGGGAGGCGGGGCGAGGAGACCCAGTACTTC,CSARDGRRGEETQYF
TRBJ2-3,many,TRBV7-2,TRBD1,TGTGCCAGCAGCAGGGGACAGGCATACAGCACAGATACGCAGTATTTT,CASSRGQAYSTDTQYF
TRBJ1-2,many,TRBV20-1,-,TGCAGTGCTAGAGGGACAGCTAACCTCTATGGCTACACCTTC,CSARGTANLYGYTF
TRBJ2-3,-,TRBV5-1,TRBD1,TGCGCCAGCAGCTCATCGGACAGGGACACAGATACGCAGTATTTT,CASSSSDRDTDTQYF